The 22 T cell receptor beta chains reported below all come from one sample, sequenced in a study of blood T cell repertoires in COVID-19. TCRdb keeps only in-frame clones here, not all; method: immunoSEQ multiplex PCR. The table shows roughly 64,000 clones, with 78% occurring only once. Sequencing was done on a sample of peripheral blood. All receptors derive from a man aged 55 to 70 with COVID-19, enrolled during active disease.

This clone was counted between two and nine times. The V and J genes are TRBV12-3 or TRBV12-4 and TRBJ2-7; D is perhaps TRBD1 (6 bases). The CDR3 runs 13 residues. Trimming stripped 3 bases from V and 3 bases from J, with 9 bases between. CDR3 DNA sequence: TGTGCCAGCAGTTTGGGGGCCTACTACGAGCAGTACTTC. The encoded protein is CASSLGAYYEQYF.

The rearrangement uses TRBV6-5 and TRBJ2-7, with TRBD2 matching over 7 bases. V trimming: 7 bases; J trimming: 2 bases; junction bases outside the gene matches: 5. CDR3 size: 13 residues. Germline loops: CDR1 MNHEY, CDR2 SVGAGI. The DNA for the CDR3 is TGTGCCAGCACCCCGGGGGGAACCTACGAGCAGTACTTC. It codes for CASTPGGTYEQYF.

To note about this clone: An end of the junction differs from the germline gene, which may be a read error. This chain connects TRBV2 to TRBJ2-2; 7 bases match TRBD1. Per germline, CDR1 SNHLY and CDR2 FYNNEI. The CDR3 totals 16 residues. This CDR3 is CTSSLVRQGSNGELFF. The CDR3 DNA is TGTACCAGCAGTCTCGTCCGACAGGGATCCAACGGGGAGCTGTTTTTT.

This chain joins TRBV5-1 and TRBJ2-5, with a tentative D call TRBD2 (6 bases). The V gene lost 2 bases and the J gene lost 4 bases, with 12 bases spanning the gap. The CDR3 runs 14 residues. CDR1 and CDR2 (germline): SGHRS, YFSETQ. DNA for the CDR3: TGCGCCAGCAGCTTTGGGGACTCGGTAGAGACCCAGTACTTC. This gives the protein CASSFGDSVETQYF.

The V and J genes are TRBV10-3 and TRBJ1-5; D is perhaps TRBD1 (6 bases). Trimming shortened V by 0 bases and J by 7 bases, and 10 bases separated the two germline ends. Germline lookup yields CDR1 ENHRY and CDR2 SYGVKD. This CDR3 is 14 amino acids long. The CDR3 region is CAISESTGPQPQHF. Written as DNA, the CDR3 is TGTGCCATCAGTGAGTCGACAGGTCCCCAGCCCCAGCATTTT.

V gene TRBV10-3 combines with J gene TRBJ2-2, with 9 bases fitting TRBD1. Unmatched junction bases numbered 9, after V lost 6 bases and J lost 4 bases. There are 16 residues in the CDR3. In germline, CDR1 is ENHRY, CDR2 SYGVKD. CDR3 protein: CAIRPDRGSITGELFF. The CDR3 bases are TGTGCCATCAGACCCGACAGGGGGAGTATCACCGGGGAGCTGTTTTTT.

Comment on this clone: One end of the junction varies from germline; a read error may be responsible. V usage is TRBV30 and J usage is TRBJ1-3, with D perhaps TRBD1 (5 bases). CDR1 is GTSNPN and CDR2 is SVGIG in the germline V gene (reference sequence). The length of the CDR3 is 12 residues. This chain's CDR3 is CALPGQGSTIYF. The DNA of the CDR3 is TGTGCCTTACCAGGGCAGGGAAGCACCATATATTTT.

The chain employs TRBV28 and TRBJ2-1, with 8 bases that match TRBD2. Germline trimming cut 7 bases from V and 0 bases from J; bases unmatched to any gene: 11. This CDR3 spans 17 amino acids. Germline CDR1 and CDR2: MDHEN and SYDVKM. The CDR3 sequence: CASTPGLADSSYNEQFF. The CDR3 DNA sequence: TGTGCCAGCACCCCAGGACTAGCAGATAGCTCCTACAATGAGCAGTTCTTC.

V gene TRBV4-2 combines with J gene TRBJ2-4; 9 bases are shared with TRBD2. CDR3 size: 14 residues. The J segment lost 14 bases and the V segment lost 0 bases, leaving 8 bases of the junction unmatched. The V gene's germline CDR1 is LGHNA and CDR2 YNFKEQ. The CDR3 DNA sequence: TGTGCCAGCAGCCAAGAGCCAGCGGGAGGACCCAAGTACTTC. Amino acid sequence: CASSQEPAGGPKYF.

The CDR3 nucleotides are TGTGCCTACAAAAAAGGAGCCTCCAGCACAGATACGCAGTATTTT. It specifies CAYKKGASSTDTQYF. The chain has TRBV30 and TRBJ2-3; D gene ambiguous. The length of the CDR3 is 15 residues. V lost 7 bases and J 0 bases, leaving 17 bases between the germline ends. The V gene's germline CDR1 is GTSNPN and CDR2 SVGIG (reference sequence).

The V call is TRBV28, the J call TRBJ2-5; D uncertain. Trimming pared 5 bases from V and 4 bases from J, leaving 8 bases between. The CDR3 consists of 12 residues. The germline CDR1 and CDR2 sequences are MDHEN and SYDVKM. CDR3 bases: TGTGCCAGCAGTCTATCTTTAGAGACCCAGTACTTC. Its translation: CASSLSLETQYF.

This sequence joins TRBV6-6 and TRBJ1-1; 8 bases agree with TRBD1. The CDR3 has 14 residues. Trimming at V came to 7 bases and at J to 5 bases, leaving 9 bases not matched to a gene. Germline V CDR1 and CDR2: MNHNY, SVGAGI (reference sequence). The CDR3 is CASTETGAWTEAFF. The DNA for the CDR3 is TGTGCCAGCACTGAGACAGGGGCGTGGACTGAAGCTTTCTTT.

V usage is TRBV10-3 and J usage is TRBJ2-3; a possible D gene is TRBD2 (6 bases). CDR1 ENHRY and CDR2 SYGVKD come from the germline V gene. Trimming took off 10 bases at V and 5 bases at J, with 10 bases between the two ends. The CDR3 sequence is 11 residues long. The CDR3 loop reads CATGVGDTQYF. As DNA, the CDR3 is TGTGCCACGGGGGTGGGAGATACGCAGTATTTT.

V and J are TRBV18 and TRBJ2-5, with D uncertain. CDR1 and CDR2 (germline): KGHSH, LQKENI. This CDR3 comprises 13 residues. The V end lost 4 bases, the J end lost 4 bases, and 10 bases lay between the germline ends. CDR3 loop: CASSRAYLETQYF. Here the CDR3 DNA reads TGTGCCAGCTCACGTGCCTACCTAGAGACCCAGTACTTC.

This clone was recorded a few times. The CDR3 reads CASSWGTNTEAFF. In DNA form, the CDR3 reads TGCGCCAGCAGCTGGGGCACGAACACTGAAGCTTTCTTT. J is TRBJ1-1 and V is TRBV5-1; D may be TRBD1 (5 bases). Between the trimmed V and J ends, which lost 3 bases and 1 base, there was a span of 7 bases. Germline loops: CDR1 SGHRS, CDR2 YFSETQ. The CDR3 has 13 residues.

The chain has TRBV6-5 and TRBJ2-2, with D perhaps TRBD2 (5 bases). This CDR3 has 14 amino acids. V gave up 10 bases and J gave up 3 bases, with 15 bases separating them. Germline CDR1 reads MNHEY; CDR2 reads SVGAGI. CDR3 DNA sequence: TGTGCCACGGTCGAGGGCCCGGACACCGGGGAGCTGTTTTTT. Translation gives CATVEGPDTGELFF.

The chain recombines TRBV29-1 with TRBJ2-7, with 12 bases matching TRBD1. V shed 8 bases and J 7 bases; nucleotides not matched to a gene: 9. Per the germline V gene, CDR1 is SQVTM and CDR2 is ANQGSEA. CDR3 size: 13 residues. The CDR3 DNA reads as TGCAGCACCCAGGGACAGGGGGCAGGGGAGCAGTACTTC. Translation gives CSTQGQGAGEQYF.

This clone showed up just once. The chain combines TRBV5-6 with TRBJ1-5; maybe TRBD1 (5 bases). The ends were cut back, 4 bases at V and 4 bases at J, with 15 bases in the middle. CDR3 length equals 15 residues. Per germline, CDR1 SGHDT and CDR2 YYEEEE. The CDR3 DNA reads TGTGCCAGCAGCCCCCATAGGAAGGGGAATCAGCCCCAGCATTTT. Encoded protein: CASSPHRKGNQPQHF. Together with reference TRBV5-6 and TRBJ1-5, the CDR3 gives the full variable domain: DAGVTQSPTHLIKTRGQQVTLRCSPKSGHDTVSWYQQALGQGPQFIFQYYEEEERQRGNFPDRFSGHQFPNYSSELNVNALLLGDSALYLCASSPHRKGNQPQHFGDGTRLSIL.

The chain employs TRBV6-5 and TRBJ2-7; D is perhaps TRBD2 (6 bases). This CDR3 region has 12 residues. Germline V lookup: CDR1 MNHEY, CDR2 SVGAGI. Trimming removed 6 bases from V and 6 bases from J, with 12 bases in between. The CDR3 DNA reads as TGTGCCAGCAGGACCTTGGGAGGCGAGCAGTACTTC. This encodes CASRTLGGEQYF.

The chain employs TRBV7-3 and TRBJ2-5; no clear D. The germline V gene has CDR1 SGHTA and CDR2 FQGTGA. V gave up 5 bases and J gave up 5 bases, with 15 bases separating them. The CDR3 has 14 amino acids. The DNA for the CDR3 is TGTGCCAGCAGCCCCCGATCTTTCAGGGAGACCCAGTACTTC. This codes for CASSPRSFRETQYF.

A few counts support this clone. The V call is TRBV2, the J call TRBJ2-5; 8 bases are a match to TRBD1. CDR1 is SNHLY and CDR2 is FYNNEI in the germline V gene. This CDR3 has 12 amino acids. The trim removed 8 bases at V and 3 bases at J, leaving 2 bases unmatched. CDR3 protein: CASRGQEETQYF. The CDR3 region has the DNA TGTGCCAGCCGGGGACAGGAAGAGACCCAGTACTTC.

The chain combines TRBV27 with TRBJ2-6; D not certain. This CDR3 is 18 amino acids long. Germline V lookup: CDR1 MNHEY, CDR2 SMNVEV (reference sequence). Trimming took 5 bases from V and 4 from J, leaving 21 bases between them. The chain's CDR3 is CASSLRHPGLWGANVLTF. The CDR3, as DNA: TGTGCCAGCAGTCTCCGACACCCTGGCCTATGGGGGGCCAACGTCCTGACTTTC.